This paragraph covers one T cell receptor beta chain sequence. The antigen remains unidentified. Splitting of CD4+ cells produced CD45RA+ naive and CD45RA-negative memory subsets. V lost 6 bases and J 4 bases, leaving 4 bases between the germline ends. Per germline, CDR1 MDHEN and CDR2 SYDVKM. CDR3 length: 11 residues. The sample belongs to a study of shared clonotypes between healthy human individuals. Study overall: Per donor, CD8 memory used one plate, CD8 naive used two, CD4 memory used three and CD4 naive used three. Findings and limits, study-wide: Only blood samples were collected, and tissue repertoires likely differ.

Profiled with immunoSEQ multiplex PCR; TCRdb holds only in-frame clones, not every one. The sample has 1,400,000 or so clones; roughly 98.5% are singletons. Sequencing was carried out using naive CD4+ T cells sorted from blood. Sample subset: CD45RA+ positively selected. The receptor's source is a man aged 25 to 45 in good health. The chain has TRBV28 and TRBJ1-3; D unresolved. The CDR3 is CASRGGNTIYF. CDR3 DNA: TGTGCCAGCAGAGGCGGAAACACCATATATTTT.